These 17 T cell receptor beta chains share one sample of origin, sequenced in a study of Tregs in tolerant kidney transplant recipients. The method was immunoSEQ multiplex PCR; TCRdb's version includes in-frame clones alone and lacks a portion of them. The sample has under 300,000 clones, more than 65% seen once. The sequenced sample was CD4+ T cells from blood. The source of these receptors is a human donor in good health.

The rearrangement joins TRBV5-6 to TRBJ2-3; no reliable D call. The CDR3 totals 13 residues. The V and J ends lost 4 bases and 2 bases respectively, with 8 bases between them. The germline gives CDR1 SGHDT, CDR2 YYEEEE. CDR3 coding DNA: TGTGCCAGCAGCCCCCAGTACACAGATACGCAGTATTTT. Its protein is CASSPQYTDTQYF.

Points on this clone: Other nucleotide sequences from this sample produce the same CDR3. The V and J genes are TRBV18 and TRBJ1-1, with TRBD1 identical over 7 bases. Losses at the gene ends were 1 base for V and 1 base for J; bases not matched to a gene: 6. This CDR3 has 16 residues. Germline CDR1 and CDR2: KGHSH and LQKENI. The CDR3 loop is CASSPRQGGTNTEAFF. The CDR3 DNA follows: TGTGCCAGCTCACCACGGCAGGGGGGGACGAACACTGAAGCTTTCTTT.

The chain employs TRBV6-1 and TRBJ2-7; D uncertain. This CDR3 is built from 14 residues. The V end was cut by 1 base, the J end by 4 bases, with 11 bases between. Germline V lookup: CDR1 MNHNS, CDR2 SASEGT. The CDR3 sequence: CASSEVPAVYEQYF. The CDR3 nucleotides read TGTGCCAGCAGTGAAGTCCCAGCAGTATACGAGCAGTACTTC.

CDR3 in DNA: TGTGCCAGCAGCTTAGCTGCTAGCGGCTACAATGAGCAGTTCTTC. It yields the protein CASSLAASGYNEQFF. The V call is TRBV7-6, the J call TRBJ2-1, with 7 bases identical to TRBD2. CDR3 length: 15 residues. Losses at the gene ends were 0 bases for V and 3 bases for J; bases not matched to a gene: 2. In germline, CDR1 is SGHVS, CDR2 FNYEAQ.

This clone was seen a handful of times. This chain joins TRBV9 and TRBJ2-3; D might be TRBD2 (6 bases). CDR1 and CDR2 (germline): SGDLS, YYNGEE. The V and J ends lost 3 bases and 4 bases respectively, with 24 bases between them. The CDR3 extends over 18 amino acids. The DNA of the CDR3 is TGTGCCAGCAGCGCCACCCCCACTAGCCCGGCCGCCGCAGATACGCAGTATTTT. Translation gives CASSATPTSPAAADTQYF.

Comment on this clone: One junction end does not reproduce the germline sequence, and a read error may be involved. The same CDR3 can be traced to other DNA sequences in this sample. The rearrangement uses TRBV5-1 and TRBJ1-1; D unresolved. CDR3 length: 13 residues. The germline V gene encodes CDR1 SGHRS and CDR2 YFSETQ. CDR3 sequence reads: CASSPQTNTEAFF. The CDR3 bases are TGCGCCAGCAGCCCCCAAACGAACACTGAAGCCTTCTTT.

The chain carries TRBV6-5 and TRBJ2-3; D might be TRBD2 (6 bases). This CDR3 has 15 residues. V lost 0 bases and J 7 bases, leaving 14 bases between the germline ends. Germline-derived CDR1 and CDR2 are MNHEY and SVGAGI. CDR3 protein: CASSYSRGLRNTQYF. CDR3 coding DNA: TGTGCCAGCAGTTACTCGAGGGGACTGAGGAATACGCAGTATTTT.

This clone was detected a few times. The chain carries TRBV11-2 and TRBJ2-2; TRBD1 is a possible D gene (5 bases). The CDR3 loop spans 18 amino acids. Germline loops: CDR1 SGHAT, CDR2 FQNNGV. V was cut by 0 bases and J by 4 bases, with 18 bases left in between. CDR3 in DNA: TGTGCCAGCAGCTTAGATCGTAGGGGCAGGGTTGGCACCGGGGAGCTGTTTTTT. It codes for CASSLDRRGRVGTGELFF.

The rearrangement uses TRBV19 and TRBJ1-5; D remains ambiguous. The CDR3 is 12 amino acids. Trimming took 5 bases from V and 6 from J, leaving 8 bases between them. From germline, CDR1 is LNHDA and CDR2 SQIVND (reference sequence). The CDR3 reads CASSVGFQPQHF. The CDR3 coding sequence is TGTGCCAGTAGTGTGGGTTTTCAGCCCCAGCATTTT.

V gene TRBV7-9 combines with J gene TRBJ1-4, with D tentatively TRBD1 (6 bases). The V end was cut by 5 bases, the J end by 2 bases, with 12 bases between. Germline CDR1 and CDR2: SEHNR and FQNEAQ (reference sequence). The CDR3 consists of 15 residues. This chain's CDR3 is CASSLMGATNEKLFF. For the CDR3, the DNA is TGTGCCAGCAGCCTAATGGGGGCGACTAATGAAAAACTGTTTTTT.

The genes are TRBV4-1 and TRBJ1-2; D is undetermined. Trimming removed 4 bases at V and 0 bases at J, with 15 bases between. This CDR3 comprises 16 residues. The germline V gene has CDR1 MGHRA and CDR2 YSYEKL. Written as DNA, the CDR3 is TGCGCCAGCAGCCCAACCCCCGGCCATTCTAACTATGGCTACACCTTC. Its translation is CASSPTPGHSNYGYTF.

Here the CDR3 reads CASTTGTRGHEQYF. The CDR3 coding sequence is TGTGCCAGCACCACCGGGACTAGAGGTCACGAGCAGTACTTC. The rearrangement links TRBV2 to TRBJ2-7, with 8 nucleotides matching TRBD2. CDR1 is SNHLY, CDR2 FYNNEI, per germline. With V trimmed by 7 bases and J by 5 bases, 10 bases remained unmatched. The CDR3 extends over 14 amino acids. The whole variable domain, remainder taken from reference TRBV2 and TRBJ2-7, is EPEVTQTPSHQVTQMGQEVILRCVPISNHLYFYWYRQILGQKVEFLVSFYNNEISEKSEIFDDQFSVERPDGSNFTLKIRSTKLEDSAMYFCASTTGTRGHEQYFGPGTRLTVT.

The J gene is TRBJ1-1, the V gene TRBV5-4; no clear D gene. The CDR3 contains 14 residues. CDR1 SGHNT and CDR2 YYREEE come from the germline V gene (reference sequence). Trimming stripped 2 bases from V and 1 base from J, with 9 bases between. The CDR3 protein is CASSFRASNTEAFF. CDR3 sequence (DNA): TGTGCCAGCAGCTTCCGGGCCTCGAACACTGAAGCTTTCTTT.

The V gene is TRBV19, the J gene TRBJ2-5, with D tentatively TRBD1 (5 bases). Trimming shortened V by 4 bases and J by 4 bases, and 10 bases separated the two germline ends. The CDR3 spans 13 residues. Per germline, CDR1 LNHDA and CDR2 SQIVND (reference sequence). CDR3 sequence: CASSTTVLETQYF. Here the CDR3 DNA reads TGTGCCAGTAGTACGACAGTCCTAGAGACCCAGTACTTC.

The chain has TRBV18 and TRBJ1-1; D is perhaps TRBD1 (5 bases). CDR1 is KGHSH and CDR2 is LQKENI in the germline V gene. Trimming left V 4 bases short and J 2 bases short, with 14 bases between. The CDR3 is 15 amino acids. The CDR3 reads CASSRNSQGNTEAFF. CDR3 in DNA: TGTGCCAGCTCACGTAATAGTCAGGGCAACACTGAAGCTTTCTTT.

This rearrangement joins TRBV9 to TRBJ1-2; no firm D call. This CDR3 region has 14 residues. The V end was cut by 6 bases, the J end by 4 bases, with 16 bases between. Germline loops: CDR1 SGDLS, CDR2 YYNGEE. CDR3 sequence reads: CASNPAEAGYGYTF. In DNA form, the CDR3 reads TGTGCCAGCAACCCAGCGGAGGCGGGCTATGGCTACACCTTC. The whole variable domain, remainder taken from reference TRBV9 and TRBJ1-2, is DSGVTQTPKHLITATGQRVTLRCSPRSGDLSVYWYQQSLDQGLQFLIQYYNGEERAKGNILERFSAQQFPDLHSELNLSSLELGDSALYFCASNPAEAGYGYTFGSGTRLTVV.

V and J are TRBV6-6 and TRBJ2-1, with TRBD2 identical over 8 bases. Germline CDR1 is MNHNY and CDR2 is SVGAGI (reference sequence). V trimming: 0 bases; J trimming: 2 bases; junction bases outside the gene matches: 3. The CDR3 has 16 amino acids. The CDR3 DNA follows: TGTGCCAGCAGTTACTCAACAGCGGGGGCCTACAATGAGCAGTTCTTC. Amino acid sequence: CASSYSTAGAYNEQFF.